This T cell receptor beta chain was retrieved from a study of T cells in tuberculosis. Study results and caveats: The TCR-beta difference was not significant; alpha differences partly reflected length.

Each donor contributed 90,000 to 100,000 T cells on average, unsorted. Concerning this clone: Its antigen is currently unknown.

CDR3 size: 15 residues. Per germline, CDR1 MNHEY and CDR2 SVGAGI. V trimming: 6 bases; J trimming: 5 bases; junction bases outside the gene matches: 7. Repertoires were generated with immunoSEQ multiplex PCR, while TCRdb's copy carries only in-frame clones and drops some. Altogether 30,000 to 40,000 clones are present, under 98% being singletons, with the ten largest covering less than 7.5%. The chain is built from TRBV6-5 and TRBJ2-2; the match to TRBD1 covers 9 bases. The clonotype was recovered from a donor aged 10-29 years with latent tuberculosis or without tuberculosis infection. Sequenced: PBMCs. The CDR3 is CASRNRGRRTGELFF. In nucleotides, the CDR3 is TGTGCCAGCAGAAACAGGGGGCGCAGGACCGGGGAGCTGTTTTTT.